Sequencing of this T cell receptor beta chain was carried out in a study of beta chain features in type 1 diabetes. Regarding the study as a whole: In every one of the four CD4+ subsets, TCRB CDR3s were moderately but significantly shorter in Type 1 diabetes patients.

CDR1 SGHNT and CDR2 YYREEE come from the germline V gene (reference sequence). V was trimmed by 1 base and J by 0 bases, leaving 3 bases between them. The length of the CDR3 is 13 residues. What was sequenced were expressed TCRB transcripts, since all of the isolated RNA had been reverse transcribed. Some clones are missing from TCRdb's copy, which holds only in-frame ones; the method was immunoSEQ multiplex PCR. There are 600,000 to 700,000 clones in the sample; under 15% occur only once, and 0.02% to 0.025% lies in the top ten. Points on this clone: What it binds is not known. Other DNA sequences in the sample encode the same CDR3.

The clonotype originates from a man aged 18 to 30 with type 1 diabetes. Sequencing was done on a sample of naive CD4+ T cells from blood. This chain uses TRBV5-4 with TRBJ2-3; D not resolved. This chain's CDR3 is CASSLYSTDTQYF. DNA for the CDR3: TGTGCCAGCAGCTTGTACAGCACAGATACGCAGTATTTT.